This T cell receptor (beta chain) stems from a study of monozygotic twins with inflammatory bowel disease (dated by TCRdb to between 2019 and 2020). With regard to the full study: A total of approximately 30 monozygotic twin pairs were included in the full study, comprising nine German pairs (four IBD-concordant, five IBD-discordant) and 19 IBD-discordant Danish pairs. The search for disease-associated traits relied mainly on comparing IBD patients with their genetically identical healthy co-twins within discordant pairs. Each individual had, on average, about 151 000 unique TCRalpha sequences and 181 000 unique TCRbeta sequences available for analysis.

Beyond this particular receptor, the publication reports: Repertoire similarity did not differ between concordant and discordant twins, possibly due to limited statistical power. Differing immunosuppressive treatments among patients may have added background noise and inter-individual variability to the repertoires. No single strong signal or clonotype linked to IBD turned up in the results, so the idea that one exists was not supported. TCRbeta repertoire diversity, by inverse Simpson index, was decreased in IBD patients compared with their healthy co-twins. Compared with healthy twins, IBD patients shared fewer clonotypes with other individuals, and the difference was most pronounced in patients with signs of disease activity. The analysis was unable to tell apart different T cell subtypes.

From each donor, an approximately 2.5 ml peripheral blood sample was drawn into PAXgene tubes and stored at -80 degrees C. Without any T cell sorting, total RNA was extracted from whole blood using the PAXgene blood miRNA kit on an automated QIAcube. Peripheral blood from monozygotic twin pairs, either concordant or discordant for inflammatory bowel disease, underwent deep TCRalpha and TCRbeta repertoire profiling that used unique molecular barcoding. Smoking habits were recorded for all twin pairs, with individuals classified as current, former or never smokers. About this clonotype: It lacks a known antigen.

For CDR1 and CDR2, the germline V gene lists MNHNS and SASEGT. Reading from cysteine to phenylalanine, the CDR3 counts 15 amino acids. No DNA has been recorded. Libraries were prepared through 5' RACE. Each TCR library was prepared from roughly 3.5 ug of total RNA. cDNA was synthesized with SMARTScribe reverse transcriptase in eight separate reactions per sample. Unique molecular identifiers containing a 6-nucleotide sample barcode were introduced through template switching during cDNA synthesis. Two nested PCRs of approximately 16 and 10 cycles amplified the TCRalpha and TCRbeta cDNA, and bead purification followed each PCR. Before amplification, the cDNA was treated with uracil DNA-glycosylase and purified using the QIAquick PCR purification kit. The second PCR was the step at which Illumina TruSeq-compatible adapters and sample-specific barcodes were added. TapeStation and Qubit were used to check library quality and concentration, and roughly 5.5 ng of each library was pooled. Sequencing of the pooled libraries was done on an Illumina HiSeq2500 single-index Rapid Run using custom sequencing primers and 2 x 100 bp reads. Regarding the original processing steps: UMI-based consensus assembly with MiGEC version 1.2.6 was used to correct PCR and sequencing errors. V(D)J alignment, clonotype assembly and CDR3 extraction were performed with MiXCR version 2.1.1. Normalisation of gene usage, clonotype sharing and MAIT/NKT TCR abundance was achieved by analysing the top 1000, 10 000 and 20 000 clonotypes per sample. Diversity was computed as the inverse Simpson index with the vegan R package after downsampling to 27 000 UMIs. Paired Mann-Whitney U tests were applied to discordant twin pairs, with Benjamini-Hochberg correction for multiple testing. The reads went through TCRdb reprocessing, and each CDR3 protein sequence gets one entry with no DNA. TCRdb assigned the V and J calls; the authors' analysis was not used. The sample table records tens of thousands of distinct CDR3 sequences. The ten largest clonotypes hold about 8% of the sample.

The TCR sequence derives from a human donor with ulcerative colitis or Crohn's disease, or a healthy co-twin of an affected twin (not recorded which). Recombination joined TRBV6-1 with TRBJ2-1; the D call of TRBD1 rests on TCRdb alone, since no DNA is present to check it. Sequenced material: blood. The CDR3 region has the sequence CASTPRGMGYNEQFF.